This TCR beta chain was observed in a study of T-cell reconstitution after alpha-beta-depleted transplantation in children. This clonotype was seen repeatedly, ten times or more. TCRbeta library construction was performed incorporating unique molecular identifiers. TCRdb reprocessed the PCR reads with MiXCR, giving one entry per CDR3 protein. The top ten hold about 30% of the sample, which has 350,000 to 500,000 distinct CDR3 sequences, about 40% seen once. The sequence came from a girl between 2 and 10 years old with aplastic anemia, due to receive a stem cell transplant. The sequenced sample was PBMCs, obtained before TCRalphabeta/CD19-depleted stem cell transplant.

The CDR3 here is CSARGQGGYEQYF. DNA for the CDR3: TGCAGTGCTAGAGGACAGGGAGGCTACGAGCAGTACTTC. This chain connects TRBV20-1 to TRBJ2-7; D is perhaps TRBD1 (7 bases). V was pared by 1 base and J by 3 bases, with 10 bases between. The CDR3 has 13 residues. Germline lookup yields CDR1 DFQATT and CDR2 SNEGSKA (reference sequence).